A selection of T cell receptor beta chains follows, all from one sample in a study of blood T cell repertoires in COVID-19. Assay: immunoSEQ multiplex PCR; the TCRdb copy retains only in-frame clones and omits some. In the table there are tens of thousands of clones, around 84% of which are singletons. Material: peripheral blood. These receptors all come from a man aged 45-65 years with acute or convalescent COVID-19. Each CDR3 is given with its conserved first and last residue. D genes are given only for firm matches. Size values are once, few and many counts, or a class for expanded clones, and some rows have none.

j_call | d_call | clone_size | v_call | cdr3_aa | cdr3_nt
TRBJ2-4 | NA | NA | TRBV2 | CASRLGGKNIQYF | TGTGCCAGCCGTTTGGGGGGCAAAAACATTCAGTACTTC
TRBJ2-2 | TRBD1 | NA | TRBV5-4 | CASSPTGTGYPGELFF | TGTGCCAGCAGCCCAACCGGGACAGGGTACCCCGGGGAGCTGTTTTTT
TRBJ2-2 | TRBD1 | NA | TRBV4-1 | CASSPGQGALAGELFF | TGCGCCAGCAGCCCCGGACAGGGGGCGTTGGCCGGGGAGCTGTTTTTT
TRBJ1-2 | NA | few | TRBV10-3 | CATSPGVSGDVYGYTF | TGTGCCACCAGCCCCGGGGTGTCTGGAGATGTCTATGGCTACACCTTC
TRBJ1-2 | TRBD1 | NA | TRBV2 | CASSARRGQGGGDGYTF | TGTGCCAGCAGCGCACGGCGGGGACAGGGGGGAGGGGATGGCTACACCTTC
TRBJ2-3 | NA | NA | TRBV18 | CASSRTATDTQYF | TGTGCCAGCTCACGAACTGCTACAGATACGCAGTATTTT
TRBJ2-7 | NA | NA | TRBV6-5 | CASSPRALYEQYF | TGTGCCAGCAGCCCCAGGGCCCTCTACGAGCAGTACTTC
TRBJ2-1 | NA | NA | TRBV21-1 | CASSPDRVGEQFF | TGTGCCAGCAGCCCCGACAGGGTTGGCGAGCAGTTCTTC
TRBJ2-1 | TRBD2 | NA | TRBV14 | CASSQEAGGYNEQFF | TGTGCCAGCAGCCAAGAGGCGGGAGGGTACAATGAGCAGTTCTTC
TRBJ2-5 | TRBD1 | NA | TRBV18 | CASSPRQGQETQYF | TGTGCCAGCTCACCGAGACAGGGCCAAGAGACCCAGTACTTC
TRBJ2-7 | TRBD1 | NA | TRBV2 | CASSEASGGPYEQYF | TGTGCCAGCAGTGAAGCTTCAGGGGGCCCCTACGAGCAGTACTTC
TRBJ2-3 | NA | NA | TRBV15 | CATSRDPQGTSTDTQYF | TGTGCCACCAGCAGAGATCCCCAGGGCACTAGCACAGATACGCAGTATTTT
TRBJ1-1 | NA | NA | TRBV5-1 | CASSLTGWDTEAFF | TGCGCCAGCAGCTTGACAGGGTGGGACACTGAAGCTTTCTTT
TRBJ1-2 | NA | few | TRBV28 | CASSSPGVHSYTF | TGTGCCAGCAGTTCCCCAGGGGTTCACTCATACACCTTC
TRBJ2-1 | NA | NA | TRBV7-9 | CASSLRGYNEQFF | TGTGCCAGCAGCTTAAGGGGGTACAATGAGCAGTTCTTC
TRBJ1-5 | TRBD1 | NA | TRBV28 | CASSLTGGPVNQPQHF | TGTGCCAGCAGTTTGACAGGGGGCCCGGTCAATCAGCCCCAGCATTTT
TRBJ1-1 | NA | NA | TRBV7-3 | CASSLSAGTGTRAAEAFF | TGTGCCAGCAGCTTATCGGCCGGTACCGGGACAAGGGCCGCTGAAGCTTTCTTT
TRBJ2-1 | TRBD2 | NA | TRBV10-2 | CASGRSSGGANEQFF | TGCGCCAGCGGTCGGTCTAGCGGGGGGGCCAATGAGCAGTTCTTC
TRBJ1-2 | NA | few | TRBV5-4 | CASSADQGIGGYTF | TGTGCCAGCAGCGCCGACCAGGGCATCGGTGGCTACACCTTC
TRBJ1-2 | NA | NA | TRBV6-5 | CASLQGYGYTF | TGTGCCAGCCTACAGGGATATGGCTACACCTTC
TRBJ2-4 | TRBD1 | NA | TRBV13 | CASSWGTGGENIQYF | TGTGCCAGCAGCTGGGGGACAGGGGGCGAAAACATTCAGTACTTC
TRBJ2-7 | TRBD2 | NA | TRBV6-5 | CASSSSPSGMYEQCF | TGTGCCAGCAGTTCCTCCCCTAGCGGGATGTACGAGCAGTGCTTC
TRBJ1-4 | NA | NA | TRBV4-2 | CASSQARPATNEKLFF | TGTGCCAGCAGCCAAGCCAGGCCCGCAACTAATGAAAAACTGTTTTTT
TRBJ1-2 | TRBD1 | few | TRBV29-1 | CSVEGGQVDYGYTF | TGCAGCGTTGAAGGCGGACAGGTGGACTATGGCTACACCTTC
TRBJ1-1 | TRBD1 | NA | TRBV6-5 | CASSSRQGGRAFF | TGTGCCAGCAGTTCCCGACAGGGAGGTAGAGCTTTCTTT
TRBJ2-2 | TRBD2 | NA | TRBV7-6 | CASSVLAGGSRTGELFF | TGTGCCAGCAGCGTCCTAGCGGGGGGCTCAAGGACCGGGGAGCTGTTTTTT
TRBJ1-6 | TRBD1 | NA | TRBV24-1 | CATLTGGNSPLHF | TGTGCCACCCTGACAGGGGGCAATTCACCCCTCCACTTT
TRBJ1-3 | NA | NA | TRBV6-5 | CASSSHQGYGNTIYF | TGTGCCAGCAGTTCTCATCAGGGATATGGAAACACCATATATTTT
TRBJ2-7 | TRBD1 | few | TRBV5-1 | CASSPGTGGYEQYF | TGCGCCAGCAGCCCCGGGACAGGGGGCTACGAGCAGTACTTC
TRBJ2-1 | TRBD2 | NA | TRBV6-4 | CASSVLAGASNEQFF | TGTGCCAGCAGTGTGTTAGCGGGGGCCAGCAATGAGCAGTTCTTC
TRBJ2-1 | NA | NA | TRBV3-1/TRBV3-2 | CASSQDWMGQEFF | TGTGCCAGCAGCCAAGATTGGATGGGACAAGAGTTCTTC
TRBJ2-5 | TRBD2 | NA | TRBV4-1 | CASSQVVSASGDQETQYF | TGCGCCAGCAGCCAAGTAGTTTCGGCTAGCGGGGACCAAGAGACCCAGTACTTC
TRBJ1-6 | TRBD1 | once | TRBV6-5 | CASSYQGAVDSPLHF | TGTGCCAGCAGTTATCAGGGGGCGGTTGATTCACCCCTCCACTTT
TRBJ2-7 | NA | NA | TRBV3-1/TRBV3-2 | CASSQGGARGEQYF | TGTGCCAGCAGCCAAGGGGGCGCGCGGGGCGAGCAGTACTTC
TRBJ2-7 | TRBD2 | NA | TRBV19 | CASSIVETSREQYF | TGTGCCAGTAGTATAGTGGAGACTAGCAGGGAGCAGTACTTC
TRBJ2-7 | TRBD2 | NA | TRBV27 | CASTPGTSGNSYEQYF | TGTGCCAGCACTCCAGGGACTAGCGGGAACTCCTACGAGCAGTACTTC
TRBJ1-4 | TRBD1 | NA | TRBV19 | CASSGGQGRRTTNEKLFF | TGTGCCAGTAGTGGGGGACAGGGCAGAAGGACAACTAATGAAAAACTGTTTTTT
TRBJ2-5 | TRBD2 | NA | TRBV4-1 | CASSQGIERELGETQYF | TGCGCCAGCAGCCAAGGGATTGAGCGGGAGTTAGGGGAGACCCAGTACTTC
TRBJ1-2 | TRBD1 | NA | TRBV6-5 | CASSYPTTGGDGYTF | TGTGCCAGCAGTTACCCCACCACAGGGGGCGATGGCTACACCTTC
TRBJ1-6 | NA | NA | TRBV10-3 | CAISEKTGGESPLHF | TGTGCCATCAGTGAGAAGACAGGAGGAGAATCACCCCTCCACTTT
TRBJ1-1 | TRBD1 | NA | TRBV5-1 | CASSFRGTGTEAFF | TGCGCCAGCAGCTTCAGGGGGACGGGGACTGAAGCTTTCTTT
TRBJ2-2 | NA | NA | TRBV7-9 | CASSALGRNTGELFF | TGTGCCAGCAGTGCACTGGGGAGGAACACCGGGGAGCTGTTTTTT
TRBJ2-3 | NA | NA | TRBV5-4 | CASSTPGTPGHTDTQYF | TGTGCCAGCAGCACCCCCGGGACACCAGGACACACAGATACGCAGTATTTT
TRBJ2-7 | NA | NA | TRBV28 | CASRPAGDLSYEQYF | TGTGCCAGTCGTCCCGCAGGGGATTTGTCCTACGAGCAGTACTTC
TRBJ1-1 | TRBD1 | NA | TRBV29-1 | CSVGQGSTEAFF | TGCAGCGTAGGACAGGGGAGCACTGAAGCTTTCTTT
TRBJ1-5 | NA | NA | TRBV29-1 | CSVEEGGLNQPQHF | TGCAGCGTTGAAGAGGGGGGGCTTAATCAGCCCCAGCATTTT
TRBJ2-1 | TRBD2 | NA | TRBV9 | CASSDLAGGFYEQFF | TGTGCCAGCAGCGACCTAGCGGGGGGATTTTATGAGCAGTTCTTC
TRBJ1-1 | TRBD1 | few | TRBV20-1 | CSAHGTGFAFF | TGCAGTGCCCATGGGACAGGGTTCGCTTTCTTT
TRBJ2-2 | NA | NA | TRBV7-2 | CASSLAVVGPVGELFF | TGTGCCAGCAGCTTAGCGGTCGTGGGCCCAGTGGGGGAGCTGTTTTTT
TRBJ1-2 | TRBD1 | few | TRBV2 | CAGGTVLNYGYTF | TGTGCCGGAGGGACAGTACTTAACTATGGCTACACCTTC
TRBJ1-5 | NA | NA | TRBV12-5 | CASATIGNQPQHF | TGTGCTAGTGCCACCATCGGGAATCAGCCCCAGCATTTT
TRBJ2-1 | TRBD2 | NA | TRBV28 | CASSPYSGAGYNEQFF | TGTGCCAGCAGTCCCTATAGCGGGGCTGGATACAATGAGCAGTTCTTC
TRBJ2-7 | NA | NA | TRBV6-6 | CASSYAPLSSYEQYF | TGTGCCAGCAGTTACGCGCCCCTGAGTTCCTACGAGCAGTACTTC
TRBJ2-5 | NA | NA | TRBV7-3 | CASSLWGSETQYF | TGTGCCAGCAGCTTGTGGGGCTCAGAGACCCAGTACTTC
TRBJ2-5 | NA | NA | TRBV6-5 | CASKRQLIQETQYF | TGTGCCAGCAAGAGACAGCTAATACAAGAGACCCAGTACTTC
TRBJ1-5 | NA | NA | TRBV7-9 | CASSLNSQGDQPQHF | TGTGCCAGCAGCTTAAACAGTCAAGGGGATCAGCCCCAGCATTTT
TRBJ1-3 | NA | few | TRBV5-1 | CASSPGGGGTSGNTIYF | TGCGCCAGCAGCCCCGGGGGGGGCGGCACGTCTGGAAACACCATATATTTT